This T cell receptor (beta chain) came from a study of T cell changes during pregnancy in multiple sclerosis. The method was immunoSEQ multiplex PCR; TCRdb's version includes in-frame clones alone and lacks a portion of them. This sample has under 60,000 clones, with roughly 94% found just once. The CDR3 extends over 15 amino acids. The germline V gene encodes CDR1 SGHRS and CDR2 YFSETQ. V lost 0 bases to trimming and J lost 4 bases, with 13 bases between them. The TCR originated in a female donor with multiple sclerosis, enrolled in a pregnancy study. Sequenced here: CD4+ T cells from peripheral blood mononuclear cells, sampled in the third trimester of pregnancy. The J gene is TRBJ1-2, the V gene TRBV5-1; no clear D gene. In nucleotides, the CDR3 is TGCGCCAGCAGCTTGGTTGGCAGCGACGTCTATGGCTACACCTTC. This encodes CASSLVGSDVYGYTF.